Below, one TCR beta chain is given with its context. Sequenced by immunoSEQ multiplex PCR; TCRdb stores in-frame clones only, minus some. The sample yields around 250,000 clones, approximately 89% seen once. The data originate from a study of blood T cell repertoires in COVID-19. The V end was cut by 1 base, the J end by 15 bases, with 13 bases between. Germline loops: CDR1 SGHAT, CDR2 FQNNGV. The CDR3 length is 12 residues. The specimen sequenced was PBMCs or T cells enriched from blood (not recorded which). This chain uses TRBV11-2 with TRBJ2-1; D is possibly TRBD2 (6 bases). The origin of this receptor is a woman aged 40 to 55 who had been exposed to COVID-19. Here the CDR3 reads CASSLAGGIAFF. The CDR3 coding sequence is TGTGCCAGCAGCTTAGCGGGCGGGATAGCGTTCTTC.